A single sample gave rise to the 8 T cell receptor beta chains below, sequenced in a study of T-cell memory formation after mild COVID-19. TCRdb re-analysed the 5' RACE reads in MiXCR, keeping a single row per CDR3 protein. This table holds approximately 290,000 distinct CDR3 sequences, around 8% found once. The sequencing sample was made of PBMCs or a T cell subset sorted from them (not recorded which). The receptors come from a man younger than 35 who had mild COVID-19 (a few samples of this study predate the infection). Cell type and time point are not known.

The table lists this clonotype with a few counts. The chain carries TRBV7-9 and TRBJ2-7; the D gene is possibly TRBD2 (5 bases). The CDR3 is made up of 13 amino acids. CDR1 SEHNR and CDR2 FQNEAQ come from the germline V gene (reference sequence). The ends were cut back, 5 bases at V and 5 bases at J, with 13 bases in the middle. The CDR3 protein is CASSVSLRDEQYF. The CDR3 DNA sequence: TGTGCCAGCAGCGTCTCCCTGAGGGACGAGCAGTACTTC.

The V call is TRBV12-3 or TRBV12-4, the J call TRBJ2-1; TRBD2 might be the D (6 bases). This CDR3 region has 15 residues. Between the trimmed V and J ends, which lost 2 bases and 6 bases, there was a span of 14 bases. The CDR3 spells CASSLMGGSVNEQFF. In DNA form, the CDR3 reads TGTGCCAGCAGTTTAATGGGGGGTAGTGTCAATGAGCAGTTCTTC.

This clonotype was counted a few times. The rearrangement links TRBV5-1 to TRBJ2-4; D might be TRBD2 (7 bases). Trimming took 1 base from V and 0 from J, leaving 11 bases between them. Germline V gene sequence: CDR1 SGHRS, CDR2 YFSETQ. The CDR3 runs 16 residues. The CDR3 loop is CASSLLGGLAKNIQYF. The DNA for the CDR3 is TGCGCCAGCAGCTTGCTGGGGGGGCTAGCCAAAAACATTCAGTACTTC.

This clonotype appeared many times. V gene TRBV29-1 combines with J gene TRBJ2-3; the match to TRBD1 covers 7 bases. J gave up 4 bases and V 7 bases, and 5 bases lay outside the gene matches. The germline V gene encodes CDR1 SQVTM and CDR2 ANQGSEA. This CDR3 has 12 amino acids. The CDR3 protein is CSGDRVADTQYF. The CDR3 DNA sequence: TGCAGCGGTGACAGGGTTGCAGATACGCAGTATTTT.

This clonotype was counted between two and nine times. The J gene is TRBJ1-1, the V gene TRBV5-1, with D perhaps TRBD1 (6 bases). V was clipped by 1 base and J by 4 bases, with 14 bases between them. CDR3 size: 15 residues. Germline CDR1 SGHRS, CDR2 YFSETQ. CDR3 nucleotide sequence: TGCGCCAGCAGCTTGTTGGGGGGCGCCGGCACTGAAGCTTTCTTT. The encoded protein is CASSLLGGAGTEAFF.

This chain joins TRBV12-3 or TRBV12-4 and TRBJ1-2; possibly TRBD1 for D (5 bases). The CDR3 spans 15 residues. V was trimmed by 1 base and J by 8 bases, leaving 17 bases between them. The CDR3 here is CASSLVGQGYAGYTF. The CDR3 DNA reads TGTGCCAGCAGTTTAGTTGGCCAGGGCTATGCCGGCTACACCTTC.

The genes are TRBV7-2 and TRBJ1-6; no clear D. The CDR3 contains 15 residues. Germline V gene sequence: CDR1 SGHTA, CDR2 FQGNSA. The germline V and J ends were trimmed by 4 bases and 5 bases, with 12 bases remaining between them. Here the CDR3 reads CASSSRSPHNSPLHF. As DNA, the CDR3 is TGTGCCAGCAGCTCCAGATCTCCACATAATTCACCCCTCCACTTT. The variable domain in full, completed from reference TRBV7-2 and TRBJ1-6, reads GAGVSQSPSNKVTEKGKDVELRCDPISGHTALYWYRQSLGQGLEFLIYFQGNSAPDKSGLPSDRFSAERTGGSVSTLTIQRTQQEDSAVYLCASSSRSPHNSPLHFGNGTRLTVT.

This clonotype came up a few times. This chain connects TRBV12-3 or TRBV12-4 to TRBJ1-1; 7 bases agree with TRBD1. The CDR3 length is 14 residues. The V gene end was trimmed by 3 bases and the J gene end by 6 bases; junction bases not matched to a gene: 7. CDR3 bases: TGTGCCAGCAGTTTGCAACAGGGGAAAGCTGAAGCTTTCTTT. Translation gives CASSLQQGKAEAFF.